This TCR beta chain stems from a study of T cells in Graves' hyperthyroidism and ophthalmopathy. Study in general: Peripheral blood was obtained at initial diagnosis, preceding any treatment.

This CDR3 is built from 14 residues. CDR1 is LGHDT, CDR2 YNNKEL, per germline (reference sequence). The germline V and J ends were trimmed by 2 bases and 6 bases, with 13 bases remaining between them. When ophthalmopathy did not progress within 18 months, Graves' hyperthyroidism was considered stable. A patient was excluded if there was uncontrolled infection, other autoimmune disease, pregnancy or lactation. The authors obtained PBMCs from roughly 9.7 ml of fresh peripheral blood. Amplification of TCR beta CDR3 regions used RNA as the template. Primed by the HTBI set, a first-round RT-PCR was run on the TCR CDR3. TCRdb processed the multiplex PCR reads anew with MiXCR; each CDR3 protein has one entry. The top ten hold 7.9% of the sample, which has around 290,000 distinct CDR3 sequences, about an eighth seen once.

This clonotype was obtained from a woman aged 40 to 50 with Graves' hyperthyroidism. The chain recombines TRBV3-1 with TRBJ2-5, with a tentative D call TRBD1 (5 bases). Sequenced material: blood. CDR3 sequence (DNA): TGTGCCAGCAGCCAAACGGCAGGGCCTCAGACCCAGTACTTC. It codes for CASSQTAGPQTQYF.